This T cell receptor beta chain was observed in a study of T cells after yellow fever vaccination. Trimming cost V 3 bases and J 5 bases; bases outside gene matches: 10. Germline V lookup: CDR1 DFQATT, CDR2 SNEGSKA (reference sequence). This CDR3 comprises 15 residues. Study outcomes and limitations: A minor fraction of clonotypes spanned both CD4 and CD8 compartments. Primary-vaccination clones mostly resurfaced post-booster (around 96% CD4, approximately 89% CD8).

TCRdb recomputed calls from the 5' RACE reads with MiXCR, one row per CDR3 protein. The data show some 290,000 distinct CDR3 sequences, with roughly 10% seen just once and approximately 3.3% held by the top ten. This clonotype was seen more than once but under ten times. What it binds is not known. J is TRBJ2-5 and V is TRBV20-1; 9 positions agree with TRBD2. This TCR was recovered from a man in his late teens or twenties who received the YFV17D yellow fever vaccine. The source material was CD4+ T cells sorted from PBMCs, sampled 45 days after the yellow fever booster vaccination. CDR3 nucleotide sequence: TGCAGTGCTAGGTCCGCTAGCGGGGCCGGGGAGACCCAGTACTTC. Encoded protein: CSARSASGAGETQYF.